This TCR beta chain derives from a study of cytomegalovirus exposure and HLA in healthy donors. Regarding the study as a whole: One cluster of highly shared sequence variants probably arose as a sequencing artifact. Many donors shared some public TCRs, even though most TCR sequences were rare. TCR beta chains associated with HLA were, in a later analysis, more clonally expanded than equally common others.

Use of 60 Vbeta and 13 Jbeta primers characterized the PCR. TCRdb keeps only in-frame clones here, not all; method: immunoSEQ multiplex PCR. Of some 120,000 clones in the sample, 65% to 80% were seen once. Remarks on this clone: Antigen: not known.

Trimming removed 5 bases at V and 5 bases at J, with 15 bases between. Germline values: CDR1 SGHAT, CDR2 FQNNGV. The CDR3 runs to 14 residues. The chain employs TRBV11-2 and TRBJ1-1; D perhaps matches TRBD1 (5 bases). This TCR was sampled from a woman between 40 and 55 years old in good health and CMV-seropositive. Sequences were obtained from PBMCs. The CDR3 DNA follows: TGTGCCAGCAGCCGCCAGGGTTGGGATACTGAAGCTTTCTTT. Amino acids: CASSRQGWDTEAFF.